This T cell receptor (beta chain) was profiled in a study of blood T cell repertoires in COVID-19. Overall study context: From T cells, B-cell-depleted T cells, or PBMCs came the material, which was cDNA or gDNA.

Followed over time, Seattle patients had been enrolled while infection was active. This clone has more than one count but fewer than ten. As handled by the study authors: Reference gene primer amplification gave estimated nucleated cell counts. Produced via immunoSEQ multiplex PCR; TCRdb's table is partial and in-frame only. V and J calls and clone size are those listed in that table; D and trimming were worked out from the DNA. The sample consists of roughly 570,000 clones, about 89% of them appearing once. This CDR3 is 20 amino acids long. Germline assignment: CDR1 SGHRS and CDR2 YFSETQ. V lost 4 bases and J 0 bases, leaving 28 bases between the germline ends.

This TCR derives from a woman in her fifties or sixties with COVID-19, enrolled during active disease. Sequenced input: peripheral blood. The chain couples TRBV5-1 to TRBJ1-1, with D unresolved. The CDR3 region is CASSPRRTHLLEIMNTEAFF. The CDR3 region has the DNA TGCGCCAGCAGCCCCCGGAGGACTCACCTACTCGAGATCATGAACACTGAAGCTTTCTTT.